A selection of T cell receptor beta chains follows, all from one sample in a study of blood T cell repertoires in COVID-19. Clones were read by immunoSEQ multiplex PCR, and TCRdb kept only the in-frame ones, dropping some. The data hold 150,000 to 200,000 clones, with 85% to 90% observed a single time. Sequencing input: peripheral blood. The receptors come from a human donor in a cohort sampled during active COVID-19. The CDR3 runs from the conserved cysteine through the conserved F or W. The order of the fields is clone size, V gene, D gene, J gene, CDR3 protein, CDR3 DNA. D genes are given only for firm matches. Size values are once, few and many counts, or a class for expanded clones, and some rows have none.

clone size: .; V gene: TRBV27; D gene: TRBD2; J gene: TRBJ2-7; CDR3 protein: CASAGLPSYEQYF; CDR3 DNA: TGTGCCAGCGCGGGACTACCCTCCTACGAGCAGTACTTC
clone size: .; V gene: TRBV18; D gene: TRBD1; J gene: TRBJ2-2; CDR3 protein: CASSPTTGAATGELFF; CDR3 DNA: TGTGCCAGCTCACCGACCACAGGGGCTGCCACCGGGGAGCTGTTTTTT
clone size: .; V gene: TRBV7-6; D gene: .; J gene: TRBJ2-5; CDR3 protein: CASSRGLRETQYF; CDR3 DNA: TGTGCCAGCAGCCGAGGGCTTCGGGAGACCCAGTACTTC
clone size: .; V gene: TRBV11-2; D gene: TRBD2; J gene: TRBJ2-1; CDR3 protein: CASSSGLAGGNEQFF; CDR3 DNA: TGTGCCAGCAGCTCGGGACTAGCTGGCGGCAATGAGCAGTTCTTC
clone size: .; V gene: TRBV10-2; D gene: TRBD1; J gene: TRBJ1-4; CDR3 protein: CASSETGTGGEKLFF; CDR3 DNA: TGCGCCAGCAGTGAGACCGGGACAGGGGGTGAAAAACTGTTTTTT
clone size: few; V gene: TRBV2; D gene: TRBD1; J gene: TRBJ2-7; CDR3 protein: CASMSDRVSYEQYF; CDR3 DNA: TGTGCCAGCATGAGCGACAGGGTCTCCTACGAGCAGTACTTC
clone size: once; V gene: TRBV5-1; D gene: TRBD2; J gene: TRBJ2-3; CDR3 protein: CASSPSLAGVSDTQYF; CDR3 DNA: TGCGCCAGCAGCCCCTCTCTAGCGGGAGTTTCAGATACGCAGTATTTT
clone size: .; V gene: TRBV28; D gene: .; J gene: TRBJ1-4; CDR3 protein: CASSPANEKLFF; CDR3 DNA: TGTGCCAGCAGTCCCGCTAATGAAAAACTGTTTTTT
clone size: few; V gene: TRBV7-8; D gene: .; J gene: TRBJ1-1; CDR3 protein: CASSLAERVLSTEAFF; CDR3 DNA: TGTGCCAGCAGCTTAGCGGAGAGGGTTTTGAGCACTGAAGCTTTCTTT
clone size: .; V gene: TRBV3-1/TRBV3-2; D gene: TRBD1; J gene: TRBJ2-7; CDR3 protein: CASSLSTGNHEQYF; CDR3 DNA: TGTGCCAGCAGCCTTTCGACAGGGAATCACGAGCAGTACTTC
clone size: .; V gene: TRBV29-1; D gene: .; J gene: TRBJ2-5; CDR3 protein: CSAGGGRETQYF; CDR3 DNA: TGCAGCGCCGGGGGAGGAAGAGAGACCCAGTACTTC
clone size: few; V gene: TRBV6-5; D gene: TRBD1; J gene: TRBJ1-6; CDR3 protein: CASSGTVNSPLHF; CDR3 DNA: TGTGCCAGCAGCGGGACAGTGAATTCACCCCTCCACTTT